This T cell receptor (beta chain) came from a study of cytomegalovirus exposure and HLA in healthy donors. Regarding this clone: Its antigen is as yet unknown.

The table came from immunoSEQ multiplex PCR; TCRdb's copy has only in-frame clones and leaves some out. This repertoire shows tens of thousands of clones, approximately 81% found once; its top ten account for about 12%. Whole-study findings and limits: A list of approximately 160 TCR beta chains associated with cytomegalovirus was given. Among TCR sequences, most were rare, though some public TCRs appeared in many donors.

This CDR3 has 16 residues. V lost 3 bases to trimming and J lost 1 base, with 16 bases between them. The germline CDR1 and CDR2 sequences are LGHNA and YNFKEQ. The receptor was isolated from a woman aged 18-29 years in good health and CMV-seropositive. Sequencing was carried out using PBMCs. V usage is TRBV4-2 and J usage is TRBJ2-7; a weak D match, TRBD2 (6 bases). CDR3 protein: CASSHKSGTLSYEQYF. The CDR3 nucleotides are TGTGCCAGCAGCCACAAATCCGGGACTCTATCCTACGAGCAGTACTTC.